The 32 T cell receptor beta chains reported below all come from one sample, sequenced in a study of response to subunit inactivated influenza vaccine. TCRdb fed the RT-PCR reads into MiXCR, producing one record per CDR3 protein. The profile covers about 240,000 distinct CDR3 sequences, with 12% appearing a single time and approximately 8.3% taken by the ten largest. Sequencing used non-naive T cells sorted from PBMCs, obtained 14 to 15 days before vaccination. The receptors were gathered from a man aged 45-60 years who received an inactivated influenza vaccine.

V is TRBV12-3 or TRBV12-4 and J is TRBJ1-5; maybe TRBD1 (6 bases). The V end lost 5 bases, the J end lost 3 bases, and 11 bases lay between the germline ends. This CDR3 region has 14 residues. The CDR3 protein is CASSRTASNQPQHF. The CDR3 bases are TGTGCCAGCAGTAGGACAGCCTCCAATCAGCCCCAGCATTTT.

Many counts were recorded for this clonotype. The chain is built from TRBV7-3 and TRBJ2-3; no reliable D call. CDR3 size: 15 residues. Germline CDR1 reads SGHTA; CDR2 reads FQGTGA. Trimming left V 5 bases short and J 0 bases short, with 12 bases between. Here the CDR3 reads CASSPKRSSTDTQYF. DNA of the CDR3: TGTGCCAGCAGCCCGAAACGATCTAGCACAGATACGCAGTATTTT.

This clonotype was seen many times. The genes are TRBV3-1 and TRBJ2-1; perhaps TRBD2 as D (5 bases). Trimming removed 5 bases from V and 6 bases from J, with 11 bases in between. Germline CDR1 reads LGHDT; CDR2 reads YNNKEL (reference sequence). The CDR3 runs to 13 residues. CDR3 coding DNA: TGTGCCAGCAGCTATGGGAGAGGCAATGAGCAGTTCTTC. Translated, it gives CASSYGRGNEQFF.

CDR3 DNA: TGTGCCAGCAGCTTAGGGCATCAGTCCTACGAGCAGTACTTC. It yields the protein CASSLGHQSYEQYF. The V call is TRBV7-2, the J call TRBJ2-7, with D unclear. There are 14 residues in the CDR3. Trimming stripped 1 base from V and 1 base from J, with 8 bases between. Per the germline V gene, CDR1 is SGHTA and CDR2 is FQGNSA.

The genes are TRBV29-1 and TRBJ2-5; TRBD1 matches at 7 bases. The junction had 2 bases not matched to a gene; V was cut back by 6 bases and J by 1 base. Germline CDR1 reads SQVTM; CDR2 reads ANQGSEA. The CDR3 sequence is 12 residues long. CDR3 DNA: TGCAGCGTGGGGGACAGCCAAGAGACCCAGTACTTC. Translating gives CSVGDSQETQYF.

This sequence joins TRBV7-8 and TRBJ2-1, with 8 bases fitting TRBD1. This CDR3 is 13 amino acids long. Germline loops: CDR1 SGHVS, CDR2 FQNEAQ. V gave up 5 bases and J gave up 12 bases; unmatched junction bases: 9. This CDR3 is CASSAGQGMGQFF. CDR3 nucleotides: TGTGCCAGCAGCGCCGGACAGGGAATGGGGCAGTTCTTC.

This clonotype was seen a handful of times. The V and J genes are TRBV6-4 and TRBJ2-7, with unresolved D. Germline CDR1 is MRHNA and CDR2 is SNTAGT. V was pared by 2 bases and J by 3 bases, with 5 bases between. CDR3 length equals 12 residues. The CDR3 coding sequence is TGTGCCAGCAGTGACGTGGACTACGAGCAGTACTTC. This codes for CASSDVDYEQYF.

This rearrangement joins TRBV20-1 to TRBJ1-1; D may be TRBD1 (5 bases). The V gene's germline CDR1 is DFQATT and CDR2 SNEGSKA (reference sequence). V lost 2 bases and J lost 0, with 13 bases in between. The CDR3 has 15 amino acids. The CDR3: CSARHGGNMNTEAFF. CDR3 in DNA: TGCAGTGCTAGACACGGGGGAAACATGAACACTGAAGCTTTCTTT.

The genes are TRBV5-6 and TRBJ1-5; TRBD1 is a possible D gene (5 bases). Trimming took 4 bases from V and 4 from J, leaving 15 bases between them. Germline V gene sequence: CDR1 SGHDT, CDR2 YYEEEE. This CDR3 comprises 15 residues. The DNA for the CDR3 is TGTGCCAGCAGCGAATACCAGGGTAGGAATCAGCCCCAGCATTTT. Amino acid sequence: CASSEYQGRNQPQHF.

For the CDR3, the DNA is TGCAGTGCTAGAGAGGGACAGGTGATGAGTGAAAAACTGTTTTTT. Its translation: CSAREGQVMSEKLFF. This rearrangement joins TRBV20-1 to TRBJ1-4, with 8 bases lining up with TRBD1. V trimming: 0 bases; J trimming: 7 bases; junction bases outside the gene matches: 7. From germline, CDR1 is DFQATT and CDR2 SNEGSKA (reference sequence). The length of the CDR3 is 15 residues.

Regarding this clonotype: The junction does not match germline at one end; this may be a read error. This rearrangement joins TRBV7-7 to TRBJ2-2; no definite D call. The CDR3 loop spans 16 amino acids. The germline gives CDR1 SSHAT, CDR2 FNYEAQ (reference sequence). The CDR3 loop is CASSLRATANTGELFF. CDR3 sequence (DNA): TGTGCTAGCAGCTTAAGAGCAACTGCGAACACCGGGGAGCTGTTTTTT.

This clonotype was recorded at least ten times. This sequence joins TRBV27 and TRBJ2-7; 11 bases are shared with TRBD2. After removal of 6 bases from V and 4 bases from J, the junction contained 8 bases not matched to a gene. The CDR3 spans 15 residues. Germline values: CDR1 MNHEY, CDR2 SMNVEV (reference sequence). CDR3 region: CASRTLAGVGYEQYF. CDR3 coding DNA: TGTGCCAGCAGAACACTAGCGGGAGTGGGGTACGAGCAGTACTTC.

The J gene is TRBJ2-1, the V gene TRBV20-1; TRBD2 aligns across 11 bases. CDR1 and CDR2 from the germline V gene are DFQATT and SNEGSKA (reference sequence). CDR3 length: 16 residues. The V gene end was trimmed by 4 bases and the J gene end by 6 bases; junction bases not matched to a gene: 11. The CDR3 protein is CSANPSTSGSANEQFF. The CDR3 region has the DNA TGCAGTGCTAACCCCTCCACTAGCGGGAGTGCCAATGAGCAGTTCTTC.

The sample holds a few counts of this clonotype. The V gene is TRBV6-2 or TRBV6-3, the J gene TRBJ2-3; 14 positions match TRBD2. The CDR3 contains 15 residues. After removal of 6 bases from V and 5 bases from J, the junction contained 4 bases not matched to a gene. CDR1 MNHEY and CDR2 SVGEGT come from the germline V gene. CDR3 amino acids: CASRPGLAGVDTQYF. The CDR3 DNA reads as TGTGCCAGCAGGCCGGGACTAGCGGGAGTAGATACGCAGTATTTT.

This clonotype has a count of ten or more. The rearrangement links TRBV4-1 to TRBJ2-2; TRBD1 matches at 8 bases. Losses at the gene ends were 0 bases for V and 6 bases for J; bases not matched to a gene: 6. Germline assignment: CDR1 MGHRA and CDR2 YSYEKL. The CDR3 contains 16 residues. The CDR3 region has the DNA TGCGCCAGCAGCCAAGACAGGGGGCTTAACTCCGGGGAGCTGTTTTTT. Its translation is CASSQDRGLNSGELFF.

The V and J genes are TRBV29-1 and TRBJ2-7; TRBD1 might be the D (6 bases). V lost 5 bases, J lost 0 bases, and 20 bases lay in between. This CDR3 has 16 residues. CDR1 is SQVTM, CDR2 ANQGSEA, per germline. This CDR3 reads CSVLTATGSVSYEQYF. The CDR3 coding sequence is TGCAGCGTTCTTACCGCGACAGGTTCCGTCTCCTACGAGCAGTACTTC.

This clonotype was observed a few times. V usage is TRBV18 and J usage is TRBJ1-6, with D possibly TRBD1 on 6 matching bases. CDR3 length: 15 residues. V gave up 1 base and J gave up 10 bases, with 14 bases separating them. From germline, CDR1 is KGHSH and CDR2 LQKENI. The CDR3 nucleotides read TGTGCCAGCTCACCACGTACGGGACATCTCTCACCCCTCCACTTT. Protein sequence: CASSPRTGHLSPLHF.

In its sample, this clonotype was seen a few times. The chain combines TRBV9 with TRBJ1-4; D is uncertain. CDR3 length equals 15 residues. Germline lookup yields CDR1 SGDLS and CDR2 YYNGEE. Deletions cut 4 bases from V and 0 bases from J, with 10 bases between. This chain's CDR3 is CASSPLQTTNEKLFF. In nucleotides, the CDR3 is TGTGCCAGCAGCCCATTGCAAACAACTAATGAAAAACTGTTTTTT.

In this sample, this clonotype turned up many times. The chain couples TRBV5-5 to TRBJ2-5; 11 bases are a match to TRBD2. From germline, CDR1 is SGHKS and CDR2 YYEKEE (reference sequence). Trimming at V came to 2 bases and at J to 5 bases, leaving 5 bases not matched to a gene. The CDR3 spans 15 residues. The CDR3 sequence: CASSFRLAGYETQYF. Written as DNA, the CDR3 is TGTGCCAGCAGCTTCAGACTAGCGGGATATGAGACCCAGTACTTC.

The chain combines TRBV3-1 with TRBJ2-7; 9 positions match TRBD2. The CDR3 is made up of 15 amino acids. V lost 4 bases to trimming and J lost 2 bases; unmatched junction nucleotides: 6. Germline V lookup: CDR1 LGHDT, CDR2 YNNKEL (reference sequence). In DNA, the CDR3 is TGTGCCAGCAGCCCTCTAGCGGGATTAACCTACGAGCAGTACTTC. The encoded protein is CASSPLAGLTYEQYF.

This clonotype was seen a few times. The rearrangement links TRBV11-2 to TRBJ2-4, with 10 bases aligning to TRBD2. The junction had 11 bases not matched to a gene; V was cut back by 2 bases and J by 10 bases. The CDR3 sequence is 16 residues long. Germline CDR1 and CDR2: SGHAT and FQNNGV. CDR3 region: CASSLTPSGSYAIQYF. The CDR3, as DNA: TGTGCCAGCAGCTTAACGCCTAGCGGGAGTTATGCTATTCAGTACTTC.

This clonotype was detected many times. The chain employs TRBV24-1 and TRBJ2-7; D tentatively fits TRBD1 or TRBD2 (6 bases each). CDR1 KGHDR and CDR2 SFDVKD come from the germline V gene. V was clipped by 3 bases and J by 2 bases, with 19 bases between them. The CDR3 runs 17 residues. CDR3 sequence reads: CATSDLPPGATTYEQYF. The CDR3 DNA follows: TGTGCCACCAGTGATCTACCACCGGGGGCAACAACCTACGAGCAGTACTTC.

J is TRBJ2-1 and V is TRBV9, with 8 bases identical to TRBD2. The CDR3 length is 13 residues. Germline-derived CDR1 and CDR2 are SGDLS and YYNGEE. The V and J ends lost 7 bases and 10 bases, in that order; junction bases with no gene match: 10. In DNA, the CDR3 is TGTGCCAGCCAACGCGGGGGGTCAGGAGAGCAGTTCTTC. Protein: CASQRGGSGEQFF.

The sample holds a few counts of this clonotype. Here the CDR3 DNA reads TGTGCCAGCAGCGTAGGGACATCTGAGACCCAGTACTTC. It codes for CASSVGTSETQYF. The J gene is TRBJ2-5, the V gene TRBV5-6; the D gene is possibly TRBD1 (6 bases). The germline V gene encodes CDR1 SGHDT and CDR2 YYEEEE. The V gene lost 4 bases and the J gene lost 5 bases, with 12 bases spanning the gap. CDR3 length: 13 residues.

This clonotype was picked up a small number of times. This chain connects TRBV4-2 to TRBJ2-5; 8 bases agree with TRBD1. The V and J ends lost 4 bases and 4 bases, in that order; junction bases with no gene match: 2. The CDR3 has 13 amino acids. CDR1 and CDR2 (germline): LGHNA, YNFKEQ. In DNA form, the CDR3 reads TGTGCCAGCAGCCCTGACAGGGGAGAGACCCAGTACTTC. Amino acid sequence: CASSPDRGETQYF.

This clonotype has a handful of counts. The DNA for the CDR3 is TGTGCCACCAGCAGAGCACAGGGCGGCGAGACCCAGTACTTC. This encodes CATSRAQGGETQYF. V and J are TRBV15 and TRBJ2-5; TRBD1 is a possible D gene (6 bases). Trimming shortened V by 1 base and J by 5 bases, and 11 bases separated the two germline ends. There are 14 residues in the CDR3. The germline V gene encodes CDR1 LNHNV and CDR2 YYDKDF (reference sequence).

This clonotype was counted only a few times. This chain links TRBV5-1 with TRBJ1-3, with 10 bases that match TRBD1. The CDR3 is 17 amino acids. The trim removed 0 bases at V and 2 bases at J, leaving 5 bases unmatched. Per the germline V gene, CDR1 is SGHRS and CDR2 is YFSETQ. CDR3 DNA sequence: TGCGCCAGCAGCTTGGGGCAGACAGGGGGCCCTGGAAACACCATATATTTT. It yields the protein CASSLGQTGGPGNTIYF.

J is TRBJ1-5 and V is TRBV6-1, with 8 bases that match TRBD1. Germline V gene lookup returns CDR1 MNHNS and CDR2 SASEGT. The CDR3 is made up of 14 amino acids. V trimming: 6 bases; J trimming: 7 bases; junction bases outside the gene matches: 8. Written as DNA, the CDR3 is TGTGCCAGCAGCGGACAGGGTCATCGACAGCCCCAGCATTTT. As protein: CASSGQGHRQPQHF.

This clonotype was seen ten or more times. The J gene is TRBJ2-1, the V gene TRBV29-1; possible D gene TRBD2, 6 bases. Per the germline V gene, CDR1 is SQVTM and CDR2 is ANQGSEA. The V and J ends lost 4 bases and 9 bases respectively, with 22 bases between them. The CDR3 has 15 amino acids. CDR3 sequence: CSVVARAGFGGEQFF. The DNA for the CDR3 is TGCAGCGTTGTGGCCCGAGCGGGTTTTGGTGGTGAGCAGTTCTTC.

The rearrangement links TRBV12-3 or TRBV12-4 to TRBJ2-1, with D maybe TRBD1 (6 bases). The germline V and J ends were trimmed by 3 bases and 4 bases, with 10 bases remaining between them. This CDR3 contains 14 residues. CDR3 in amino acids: CASSFGTIYNEQFF. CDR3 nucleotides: TGTGCCAGCAGTTTCGGGACAATATACAATGAGCAGTTCTTC.

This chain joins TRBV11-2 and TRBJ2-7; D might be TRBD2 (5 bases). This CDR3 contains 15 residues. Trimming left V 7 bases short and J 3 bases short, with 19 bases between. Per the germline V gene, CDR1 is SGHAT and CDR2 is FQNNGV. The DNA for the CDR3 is TGTGCCAGCACCCATTTCCGGGGAAAAAGCTACGAGCAGTACTTC. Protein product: CASTHFRGKSYEQYF.

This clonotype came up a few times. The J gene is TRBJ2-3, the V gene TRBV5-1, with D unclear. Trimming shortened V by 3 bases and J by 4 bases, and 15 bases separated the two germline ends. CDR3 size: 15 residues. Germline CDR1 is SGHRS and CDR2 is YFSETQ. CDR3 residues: CASSSRTPHADTQYF. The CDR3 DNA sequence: TGCGCCAGCAGCTCCCGGACGCCCCACGCAGATACGCAGTATTTT.